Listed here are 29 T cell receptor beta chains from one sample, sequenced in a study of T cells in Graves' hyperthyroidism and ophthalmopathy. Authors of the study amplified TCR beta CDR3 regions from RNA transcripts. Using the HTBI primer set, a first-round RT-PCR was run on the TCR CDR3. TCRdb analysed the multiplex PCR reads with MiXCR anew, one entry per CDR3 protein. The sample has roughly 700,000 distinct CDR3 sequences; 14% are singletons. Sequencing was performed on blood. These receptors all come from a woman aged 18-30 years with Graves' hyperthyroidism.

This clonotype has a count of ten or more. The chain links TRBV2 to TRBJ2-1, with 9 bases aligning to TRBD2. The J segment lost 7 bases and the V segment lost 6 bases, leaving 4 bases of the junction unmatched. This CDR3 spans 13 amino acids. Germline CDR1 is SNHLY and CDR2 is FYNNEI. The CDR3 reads CASRSGRPNEQFF. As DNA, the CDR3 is TGTGCCAGCAGGAGCGGGAGGCCAAATGAGCAGTTCTTC. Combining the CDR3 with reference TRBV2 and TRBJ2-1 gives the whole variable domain EPEVTQTPSHQVTQMGQEVILRCVPISNHLYFYWYRQILGQKVEFLVSFYNNEISEKSEIFDDQFSVERPDGSNFTLKIRSTKLEDSAMYFCASRSGRPNEQFFGPGTRLTVL.

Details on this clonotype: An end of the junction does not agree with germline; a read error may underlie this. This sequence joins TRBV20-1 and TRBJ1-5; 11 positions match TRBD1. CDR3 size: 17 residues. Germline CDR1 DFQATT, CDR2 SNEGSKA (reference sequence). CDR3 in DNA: TGCAGTACTAGAGACCCCGGGACAGGGGGAAGCAATCAGCCCCAGCATTTT. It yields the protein CSTRDPGTGGSNQPQHF.

The CDR3 bases are TGTGCCAGTAGTATTCAGGATCCGCAGCCCCAGCATTTT. As protein: CASSIQDPQPQHF. This rearrangement joins TRBV19 to TRBJ1-5; D gene ambiguous. The CDR3 is 13 amino acids. Germline V gives CDR1 LNHDA, CDR2 SQIVND (reference sequence). Trimming took off 3 bases at V and 7 bases at J, with 10 bases between the two ends. The complete variable domain, with remaining parts taken from reference TRBV19 and TRBJ1-5, reads DGGITQSPKYLFRKEGQNVTLSCEQNLNHDAMYWYRQDPGQGLRLIYYSQIVNDFQKGDIAEGYSVSREKKESFPLTVTSAQKNPTAFYLCASSIQDPQPQHFGDGTRLSIL.

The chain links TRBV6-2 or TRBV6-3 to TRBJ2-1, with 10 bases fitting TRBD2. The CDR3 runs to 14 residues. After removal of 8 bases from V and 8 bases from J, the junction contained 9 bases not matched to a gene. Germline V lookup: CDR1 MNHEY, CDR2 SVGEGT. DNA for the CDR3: TGTGCCAGCTGGAGGCCTAGCGGGAGTCATGAGCAGTTCTTC. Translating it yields CASWRPSGSHEQFF.

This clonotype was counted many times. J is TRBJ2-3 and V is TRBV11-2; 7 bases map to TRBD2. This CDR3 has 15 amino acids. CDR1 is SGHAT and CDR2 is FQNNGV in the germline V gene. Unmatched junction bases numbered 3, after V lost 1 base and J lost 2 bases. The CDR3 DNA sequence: TGTGCCAGCAGCTTAGGCGGGAGACCCACAGATACGCAGTATTTT. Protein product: CASSLGGRPTDTQYF.

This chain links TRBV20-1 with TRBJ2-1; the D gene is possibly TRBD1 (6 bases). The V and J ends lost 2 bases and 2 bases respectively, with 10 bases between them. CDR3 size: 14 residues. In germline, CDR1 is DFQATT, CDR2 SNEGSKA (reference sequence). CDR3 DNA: TGCAGTGCTAGACTCAGGGGCACCTACAATGAGCAGTTCTTC. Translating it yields CSARLRGTYNEQFF.

CDR3 loop: CASSFDMLGYEQYF. The CDR3 nucleotides read TGTGCCAGCAGCTTCGACATGCTCGGGTACGAGCAGTACTTC. The chain has TRBV7-9 and TRBJ2-7; D not certain. The CDR3 runs 14 residues. Deletions cut 3 bases from V and 4 bases from J, with 13 bases between. Germline V gene lookup returns CDR1 SEHNR and CDR2 FQNEAQ (reference sequence).

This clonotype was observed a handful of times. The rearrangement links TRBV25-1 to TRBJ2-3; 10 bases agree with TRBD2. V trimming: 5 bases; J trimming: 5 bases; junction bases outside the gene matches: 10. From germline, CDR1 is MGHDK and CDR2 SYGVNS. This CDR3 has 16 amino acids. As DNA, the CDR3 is TGTGCCAGCAGTCGGGAAACTAGCGGGAAGGTAGATACGCAGTATTTT. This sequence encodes CASSRETSGKVDTQYF.

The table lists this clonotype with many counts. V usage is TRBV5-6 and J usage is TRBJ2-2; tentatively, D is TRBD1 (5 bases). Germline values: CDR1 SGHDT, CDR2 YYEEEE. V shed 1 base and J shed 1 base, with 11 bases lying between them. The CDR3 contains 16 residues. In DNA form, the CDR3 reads TGTGCCAGCAGCTTGATTTTTACAGGGAACACCGGGGAGCTGTTTTTT. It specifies CASSLIFTGNTGELFF.

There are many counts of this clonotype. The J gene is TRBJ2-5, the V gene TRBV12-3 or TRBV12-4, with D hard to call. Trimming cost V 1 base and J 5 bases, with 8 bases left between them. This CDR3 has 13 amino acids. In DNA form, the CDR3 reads TGTGCCAGCAGTTTAGTACAACTGGAGACCCAGTACTTC. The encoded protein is CASSLVQLETQYF.

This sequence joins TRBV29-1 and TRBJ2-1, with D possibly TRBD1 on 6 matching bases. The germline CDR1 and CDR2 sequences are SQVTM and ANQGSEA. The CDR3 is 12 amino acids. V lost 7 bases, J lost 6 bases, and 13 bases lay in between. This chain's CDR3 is CSAEGGGNEQFF. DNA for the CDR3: TGCAGCGCCGAAGGGGGTGGCAATGAGCAGTTCTTC.

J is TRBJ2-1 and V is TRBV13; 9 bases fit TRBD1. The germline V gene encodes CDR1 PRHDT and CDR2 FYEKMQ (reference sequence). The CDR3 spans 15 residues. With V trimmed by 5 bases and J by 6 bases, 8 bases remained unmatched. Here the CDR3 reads CASSRTGEGFNEQFF. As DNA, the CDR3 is TGTGCCAGCAGCCGGACAGGGGAGGGTTTCAATGAGCAGTTCTTC.

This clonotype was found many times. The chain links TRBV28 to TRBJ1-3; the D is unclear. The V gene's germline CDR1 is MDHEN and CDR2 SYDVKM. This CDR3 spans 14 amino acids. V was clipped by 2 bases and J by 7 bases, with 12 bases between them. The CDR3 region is CASSLGSARNTIYF. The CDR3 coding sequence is TGTGCCAGCAGTTTAGGGAGCGCGAGGAACACCATATATTTT.

The DNA for the CDR3 is TGTGCCAGCAGCTATACTAGCGGGAGGGCCCCCACAGATACGCAGTATTTT. It is translated as CASSYTSGRAPTDTQYF. J is TRBJ2-3 and V is TRBV7-2; the match to TRBD2 covers 13 bases. The CDR3 covers 17 residues. Germline V lookup: CDR1 SGHTA, CDR2 FQGNSA. Trimming at V came to 4 bases and at J to 2 bases, leaving 6 bases not matched to a gene.

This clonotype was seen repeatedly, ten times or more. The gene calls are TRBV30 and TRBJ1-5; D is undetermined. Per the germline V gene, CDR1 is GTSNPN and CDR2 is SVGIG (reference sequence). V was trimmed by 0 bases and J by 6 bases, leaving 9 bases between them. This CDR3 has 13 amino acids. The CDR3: CAWSVIGGQPQHF. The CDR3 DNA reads TGTGCCTGGAGTGTTATAGGTGGTCAGCCCCAGCATTTT. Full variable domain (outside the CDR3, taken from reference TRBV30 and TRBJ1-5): SQTIHQWPATLVQPVGSPLSLECTVEGTSNPNLYWYRQAAGRGLQLLFYSVGIGQISSEVPQNLSASRPQDRQFILSSKKLLLSDSGFYLCAWSVIGGQPQHFGDGTRLSIL.

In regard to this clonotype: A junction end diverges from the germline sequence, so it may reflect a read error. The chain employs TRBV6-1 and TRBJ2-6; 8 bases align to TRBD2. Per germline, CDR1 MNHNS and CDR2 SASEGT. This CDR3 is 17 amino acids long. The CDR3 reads CAGSTLAVITGANVLTF. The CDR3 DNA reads TGTGCCGGCAGTACACTAGCGGTGATAACTGGGGCCAACGTCCTGACTTTC.

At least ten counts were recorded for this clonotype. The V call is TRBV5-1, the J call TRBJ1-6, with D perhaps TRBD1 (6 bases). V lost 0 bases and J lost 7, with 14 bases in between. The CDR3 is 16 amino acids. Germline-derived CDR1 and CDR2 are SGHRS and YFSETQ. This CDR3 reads CASSLANRAGNSPLHF. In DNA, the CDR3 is TGCGCCAGCAGCTTGGCCAACAGGGCAGGGAATTCACCCCTCCACTTT.

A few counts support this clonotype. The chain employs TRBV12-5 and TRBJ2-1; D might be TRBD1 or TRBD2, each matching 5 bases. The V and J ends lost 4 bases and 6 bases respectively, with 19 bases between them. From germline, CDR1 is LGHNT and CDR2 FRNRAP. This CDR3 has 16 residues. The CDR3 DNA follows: TGTGCTAGTGGTTATAAACCGGGACCACAATTCAATGAGCAGTTCTTC. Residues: CASGYKPGPQFNEQFF.

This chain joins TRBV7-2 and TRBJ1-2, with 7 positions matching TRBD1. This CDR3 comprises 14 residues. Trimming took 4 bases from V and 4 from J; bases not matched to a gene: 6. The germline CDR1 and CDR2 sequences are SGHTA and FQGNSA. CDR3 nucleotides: TGTGCCAGCAGCTCGCCCGGGACAGCCTATGGCTACACCTTC. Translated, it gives CASSSPGTAYGYTF. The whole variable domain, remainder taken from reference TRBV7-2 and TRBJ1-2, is GAGVSQSPSNKVTEKGKDVELRCDPISGHTALYWYRQSLGQGLEFLIYFQGNSAPDKSGLPSDRFSAERTGGSVSTLTIQRTQQEDSAVYLCASSSPGTAYGYTFGSGTRLTVV.

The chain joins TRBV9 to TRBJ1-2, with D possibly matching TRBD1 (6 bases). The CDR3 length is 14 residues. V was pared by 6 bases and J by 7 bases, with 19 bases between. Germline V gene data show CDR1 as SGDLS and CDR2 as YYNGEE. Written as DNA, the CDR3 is TGTGCCAGCAATCGTCGCCCCCTAGGGGGTGGCTACACCTTC. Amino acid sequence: CASNRRPLGGGYTF.

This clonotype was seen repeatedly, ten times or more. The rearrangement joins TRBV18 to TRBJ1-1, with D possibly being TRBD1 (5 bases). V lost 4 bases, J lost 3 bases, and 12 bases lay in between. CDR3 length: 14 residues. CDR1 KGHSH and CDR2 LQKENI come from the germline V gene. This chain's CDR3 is CASSRVGGDTEAFF. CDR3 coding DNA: TGTGCCAGCTCACGCGTAGGAGGGGACACTGAAGCTTTCTTT.

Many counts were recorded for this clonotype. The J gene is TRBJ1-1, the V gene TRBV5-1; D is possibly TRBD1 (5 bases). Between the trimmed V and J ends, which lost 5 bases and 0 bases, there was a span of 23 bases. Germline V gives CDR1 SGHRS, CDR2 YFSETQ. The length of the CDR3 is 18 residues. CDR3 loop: CASRKRSSADSMNTEAFF. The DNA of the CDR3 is TGCGCCAGCAGAAAGCGGTCTTCCGCCGACAGCATGAACACTGAAGCTTTCTTT. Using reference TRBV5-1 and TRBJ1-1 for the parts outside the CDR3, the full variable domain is KAGVTQTPRYLIKTRGQQVTLSCSPISGHRSVSWYQQTPGQGLQFLFEYFSETQRNKGNFPGRFSGRQFSNSRSEMNVSTLELGDSALYLCASRKRSSADSMNTEAFFGQGTRLTVV.

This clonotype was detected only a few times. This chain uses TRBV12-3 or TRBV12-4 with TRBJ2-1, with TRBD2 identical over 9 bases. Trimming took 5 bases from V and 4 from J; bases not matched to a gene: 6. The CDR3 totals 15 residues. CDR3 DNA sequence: TGTGCCAGCAGTACCCGACTAGCGGTATACAATGAGCAGTTCTTC. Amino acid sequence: CASSTRLAVYNEQFF.

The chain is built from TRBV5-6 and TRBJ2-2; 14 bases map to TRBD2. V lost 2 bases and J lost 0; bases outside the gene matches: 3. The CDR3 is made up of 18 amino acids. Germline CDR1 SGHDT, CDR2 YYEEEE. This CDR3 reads CASSFRTSGRTNTGELFF. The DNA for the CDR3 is TGTGCCAGCAGCTTTAGGACTAGCGGGAGGACGAACACCGGGGAGCTGTTTTTT.

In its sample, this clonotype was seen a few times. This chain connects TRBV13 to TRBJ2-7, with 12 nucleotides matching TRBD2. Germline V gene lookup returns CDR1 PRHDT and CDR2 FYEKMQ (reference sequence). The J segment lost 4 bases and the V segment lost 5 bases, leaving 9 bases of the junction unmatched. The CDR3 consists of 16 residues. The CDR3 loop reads CASSPRTSGTRYEQYF. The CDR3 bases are TGTGCCAGCAGCCCGAGGACTAGCGGGACAAGATACGAGCAGTACTTC.

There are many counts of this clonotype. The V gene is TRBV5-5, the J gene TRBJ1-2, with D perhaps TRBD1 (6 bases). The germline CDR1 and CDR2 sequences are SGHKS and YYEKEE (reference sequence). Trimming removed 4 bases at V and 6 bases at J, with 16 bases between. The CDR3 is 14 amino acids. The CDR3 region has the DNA TGTGCCAGCAGCGCCTGGACAGACCGGCATGGCTACACCTTC. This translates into CASSAWTDRHGYTF.

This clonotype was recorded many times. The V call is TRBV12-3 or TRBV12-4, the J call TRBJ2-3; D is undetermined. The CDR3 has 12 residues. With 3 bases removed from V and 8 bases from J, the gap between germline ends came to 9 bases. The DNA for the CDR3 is TGTGCCAGCAGTTTCTCTGTTGGTACGCAGTATTTT. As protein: CASSFSVGTQYF.

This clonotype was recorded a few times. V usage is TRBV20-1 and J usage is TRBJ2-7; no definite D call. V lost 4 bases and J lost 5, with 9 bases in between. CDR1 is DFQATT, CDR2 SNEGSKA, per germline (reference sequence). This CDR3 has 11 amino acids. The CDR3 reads CSATVVHEQYF. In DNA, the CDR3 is TGCAGTGCTACTGTGGTCCACGAGCAGTACTTC.

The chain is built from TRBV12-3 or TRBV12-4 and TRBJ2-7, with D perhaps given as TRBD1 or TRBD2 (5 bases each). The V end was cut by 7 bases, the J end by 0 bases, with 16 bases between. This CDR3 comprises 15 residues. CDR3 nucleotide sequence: TGTGCCAGCACATATTCGGGGACGAGCTCCTACGAGCAGTACTTC. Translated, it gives CASTYSGTSSYEQYF.